The sequence of this TCR beta chain was determined in a study of shared clonotypes between healthy human individuals. Notes on the study in general: The low donor count limited represented genetic and exposure-history diversity. Relative to clonotypes present in all four donors, those not shared had lower generation probabilities. Several donors held around 5% of naive CD4 clonotypes in common.

TCRdb keeps only in-frame clones here, not all; method: immunoSEQ multiplex PCR. The sample has some 2,100,000 clones, 95% seen once. Germline V lookup: CDR1 MGHRA, CDR2 YSYEKL. The CDR3 has 16 residues. The V and J ends lost 2 bases and 8 bases, in that order; junction bases with no gene match: 7. On this clone itself: Its specificity is unknown.

The chain combines TRBV4-1 with TRBJ1-6; 9 nucleotides match TRBD1. Source material: naive CD4+ T cells sorted from blood. Subset specified: CD45RA+ positively selected. This TCR was recovered from a man in his late teens or twenties in good health. CDR3 bases: TGCGCCAGCAGCCAACCTCCGGGACAGGGATATTCACCCCTCCACTTT. Amino acid sequence: CASSQPPGQGYSPLHF.